This paragraph reports one T cell receptor beta chain. The antigen is not known. The CDR3 spans 15 residues. The germline CDR1 and CDR2 sequences are MDHEN and SYDVKM. The germline V and J ends were trimmed by 8 bases and 0 bases, with 16 bases remaining between them. A second PCR of 7 to 11 cycles used a sample-barcoded 5' primer and a J-beta primer mix. TCRdb re-called the 5' RACE reads through MiXCR, storing one row per CDR3 protein. Of 780,000 or so distinct CDR3 sequences listed, around a quarter are singletons. The sample is drawn from a study of blood T cells in healthy people across ages. Across the study: About one barcoded beta molecule per two T cells was captured by template switching.

Study findings and constraints: Among T cells, TCR beta diversity per million cells dropped roughly linearly as age rose.

The sample also formed part of further work on T cells of mothers and their children. As that study records: Added by the second PCR's M1S primer were sample barcodes and 2-4 random nucleotides.

Sequencing input: blood. The J gene is TRBJ1-1, the V gene TRBV28, with D possibly being TRBD1 (6 bases). The sequence was collected from a boy younger than 18 in good health. CDR3 DNA: TGTGCCAGCGAGACCGGGACACATCTGAACACTGAAGCTTTCTTT. Translating gives CASETGTHLNTEAFF.